The text below deals with one TCR beta chain. What it binds is not known. The PCR had 60 Vbeta and 13 Jbeta primers. Sequencing used immunoSEQ multiplex PCR; TCRdb keeps in-frame clones, though not all of them. The table includes about 100,000 clones, around 74% detected once. This CDR3 is 14 amino acids long. The V gene's germline CDR1 is MNHNS and CDR2 SASEGT. Trimming removed 1 base from V and 3 bases from J, with 7 bases in between. These data originate in a study of cytomegalovirus exposure and HLA in healthy donors. Study results and limitations: Reports credit the classifier with highly specific, highly sensitive diagnosis of cytomegalovirus status.

This rearrangement joins TRBV6-1 to TRBJ1-5; TRBD1 might be the D (6 bases). The receptor's source is a woman in her forties in good health and CMV-seronegative. The sample comprised PBMCs. CDR3 nucleotides: TGTGCCAGCAGTGAAGGGACAGCCAATCAGCCCCAGCATTTT. Translated, it gives CASSEGTANQPQHF.